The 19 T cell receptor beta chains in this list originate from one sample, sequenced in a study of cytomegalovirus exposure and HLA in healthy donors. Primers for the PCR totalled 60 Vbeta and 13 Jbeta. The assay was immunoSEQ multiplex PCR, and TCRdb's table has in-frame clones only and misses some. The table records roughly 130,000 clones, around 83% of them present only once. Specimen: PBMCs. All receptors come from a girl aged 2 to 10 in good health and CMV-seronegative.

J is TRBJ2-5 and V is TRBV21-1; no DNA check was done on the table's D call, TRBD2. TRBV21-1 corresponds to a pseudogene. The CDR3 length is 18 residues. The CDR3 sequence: CASSKEANGLAGEETQYF. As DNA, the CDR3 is TGTGCCAGCAGCAAAGAAGCTAACGGTCTAGCGGGGGAAGAGACCCAGTACTTC.

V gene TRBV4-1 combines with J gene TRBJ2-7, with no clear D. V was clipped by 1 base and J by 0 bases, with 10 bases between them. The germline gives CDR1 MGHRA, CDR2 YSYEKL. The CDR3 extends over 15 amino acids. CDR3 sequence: CASSQVWQDSYEQYF. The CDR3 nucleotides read TGCGCCAGCAGCCAAGTCTGGCAGGACTCCTACGAGCAGTACTTC.

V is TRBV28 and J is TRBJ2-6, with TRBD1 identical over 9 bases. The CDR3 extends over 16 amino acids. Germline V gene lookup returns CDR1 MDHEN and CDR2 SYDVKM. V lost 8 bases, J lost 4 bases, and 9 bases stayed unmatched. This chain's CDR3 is CASSFNRGLGANVLTF. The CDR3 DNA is TGTGCCAGCTCCTTTAACAGGGGGCTCGGGGCCAACGTCCTGACTTTC. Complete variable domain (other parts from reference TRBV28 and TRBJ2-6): DVKVTQSSRYLVKRTGEKVFLECVQDMDHENMFWYRQDPGLGLRLIYFSYDVKMKEKGDIPEGYSVSREKKERFSLILESASTNQTSMYLCASSFNRGLGANVLTFGAGSRLTVL.

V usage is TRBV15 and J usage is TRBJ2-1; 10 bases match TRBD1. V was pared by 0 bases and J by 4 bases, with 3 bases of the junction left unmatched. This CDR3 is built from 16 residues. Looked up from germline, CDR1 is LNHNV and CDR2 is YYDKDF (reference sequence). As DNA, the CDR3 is TGTGCCACCAGCAGAGAGGACAGGGGGGGTTACAATGAGCAGTTCTTC. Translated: CATSREDRGGYNEQFF.

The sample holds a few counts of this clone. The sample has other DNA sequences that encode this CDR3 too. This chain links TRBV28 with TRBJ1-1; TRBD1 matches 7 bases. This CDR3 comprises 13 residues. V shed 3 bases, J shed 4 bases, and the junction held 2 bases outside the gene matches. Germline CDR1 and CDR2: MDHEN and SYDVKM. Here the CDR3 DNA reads TGTGCCAGCAGTTTGCCAGGGGGCACTGAAGCTTTCTTT. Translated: CASSLPGGTEAFF.

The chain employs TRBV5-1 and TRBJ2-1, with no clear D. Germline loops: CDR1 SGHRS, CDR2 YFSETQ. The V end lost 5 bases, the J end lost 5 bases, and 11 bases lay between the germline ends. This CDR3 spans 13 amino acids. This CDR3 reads CASRTSVNNEQFF. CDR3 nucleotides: TGCGCCAGCAGAACGAGCGTCAACAATGAGCAGTTCTTC.

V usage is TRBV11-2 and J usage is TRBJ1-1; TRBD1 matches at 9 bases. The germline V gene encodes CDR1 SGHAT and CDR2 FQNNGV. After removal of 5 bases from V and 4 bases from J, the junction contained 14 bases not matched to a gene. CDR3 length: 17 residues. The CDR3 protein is CASSPRDRGEGGTEAFF. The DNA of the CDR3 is TGTGCCAGCAGCCCCCGTGACAGGGGGGAAGGGGGCACTGAAGCTTTCTTT.

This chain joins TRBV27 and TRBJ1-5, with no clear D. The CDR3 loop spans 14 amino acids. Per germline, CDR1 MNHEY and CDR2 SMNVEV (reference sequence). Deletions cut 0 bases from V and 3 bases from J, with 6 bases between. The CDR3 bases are TGTGCCAGCAGTTTATCGAGGGACAATCAGCCCCAGCATTTT. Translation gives CASSLSRDNQPQHF.

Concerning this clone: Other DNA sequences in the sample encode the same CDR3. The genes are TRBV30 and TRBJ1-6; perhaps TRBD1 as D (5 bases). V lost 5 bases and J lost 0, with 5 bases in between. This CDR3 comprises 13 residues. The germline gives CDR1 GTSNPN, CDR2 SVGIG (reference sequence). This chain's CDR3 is CAWDSSYNSPLHF. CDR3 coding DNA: TGTGCCTGGGACAGCTCCTATAATTCACCCCTCCACTTT.

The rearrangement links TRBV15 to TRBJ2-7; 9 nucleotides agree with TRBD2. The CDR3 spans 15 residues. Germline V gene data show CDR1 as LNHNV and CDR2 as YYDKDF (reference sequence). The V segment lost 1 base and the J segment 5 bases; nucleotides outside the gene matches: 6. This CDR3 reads CATSRAEAGGHEQYF. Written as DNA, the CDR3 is TGTGCCACCAGCAGAGCTGAGGCGGGGGGGCACGAGCAGTACTTC.

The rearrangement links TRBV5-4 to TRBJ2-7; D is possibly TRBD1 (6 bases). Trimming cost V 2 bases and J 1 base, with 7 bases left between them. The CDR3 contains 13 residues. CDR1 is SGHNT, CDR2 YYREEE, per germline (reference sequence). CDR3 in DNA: TGTGCCAGCAGCTTTGGACAGTCCTACGAGCAGTACTTC. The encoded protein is CASSFGQSYEQYF.

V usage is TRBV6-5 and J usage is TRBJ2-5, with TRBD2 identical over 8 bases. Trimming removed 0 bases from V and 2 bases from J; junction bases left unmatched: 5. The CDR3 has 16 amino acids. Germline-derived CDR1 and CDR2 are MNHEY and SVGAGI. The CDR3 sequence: CASSYSMTSAQETQYF. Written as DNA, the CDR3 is TGTGCCAGCAGTTACTCGATGACTAGCGCGCAAGAGACCCAGTACTTC.

The CDR3 bases are TGTGCCAGCAGCCAACAGTTGCACACTGAAGCTTTCTTT. Residues: CASSQQLHTEAFF. This chain connects TRBV9 to TRBJ1-1; D unresolved. Per the germline V gene, CDR1 is SGDLS and CDR2 is YYNGEE. V lost 4 bases, J lost 3 bases, and 10 bases lay in between. The CDR3 covers 13 residues.

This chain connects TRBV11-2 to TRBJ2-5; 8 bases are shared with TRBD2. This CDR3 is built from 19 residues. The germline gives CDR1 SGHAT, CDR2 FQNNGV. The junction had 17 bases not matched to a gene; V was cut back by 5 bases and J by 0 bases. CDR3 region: CASSQERERFLTNQETQYF. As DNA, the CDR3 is TGTGCCAGCAGCCAGGAGCGGGAGCGCTTCCTTACAAACCAAGAGACCCAGTACTTC.

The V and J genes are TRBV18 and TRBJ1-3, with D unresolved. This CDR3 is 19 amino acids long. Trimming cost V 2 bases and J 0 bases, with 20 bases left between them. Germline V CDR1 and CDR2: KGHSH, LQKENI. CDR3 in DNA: TGTGCCAGCTCACCAGGTGTCGAAATCGGACTAACCTCTGGAAACACCATATATTTT. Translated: CASSPGVEIGLTSGNTIYF. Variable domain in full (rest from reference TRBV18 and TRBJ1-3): NAGVMQNPRHLVRRRGQEARLRCSPMKGHSHVYWYRQLPEEGLKFMVYLQKENIIDESGMPKERFSAEFPKEGPSILRIQQVVRGDSAAYFCASSPGVEIGLTSGNTIYFGEGSWLTVV.

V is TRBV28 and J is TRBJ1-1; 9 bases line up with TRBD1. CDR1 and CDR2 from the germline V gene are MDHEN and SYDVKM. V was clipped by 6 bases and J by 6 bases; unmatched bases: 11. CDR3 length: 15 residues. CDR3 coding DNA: TGTGCCAGCAGGGGGACAGGGATTGCTACGGCTGAAGCTTTCTTT. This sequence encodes CASRGTGIATAEAFF.

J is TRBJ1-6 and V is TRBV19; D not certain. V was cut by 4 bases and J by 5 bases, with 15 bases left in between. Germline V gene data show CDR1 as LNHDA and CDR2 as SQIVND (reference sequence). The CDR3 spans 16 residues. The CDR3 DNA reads TGTGCCAGTAGTACAGTGGGTCGACAAGATAATTCACCCCTCCACTTT. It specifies CASSTVGRQDNSPLHF.

Written as DNA, the CDR3 is TGTGCCAGCAGTTGGGGTAGCGGGGGCACAGATACGCAGTATTTT. Protein sequence: CASSWGSGGTDTQYF. J is TRBJ2-3 and V is TRBV27; the match to TRBD2 covers 8 bases. The CDR3 consists of 15 residues. J lost 1 base, V lost 4 bases, and 4 bases had no gene match. Per germline, CDR1 MNHEY and CDR2 SMNVEV (reference sequence).

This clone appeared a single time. The CDR3, as DNA: TGTGCCTGGAAGAAGGGAGGCGGAAACACCATATATTTT. It yields the protein CAWKKGGGNTIYF. The rearrangement uses TRBV30 and TRBJ2-2; D is ambiguous. Matching the DNA end better, TRBJ1-3 makes the J call doubtful. Germline lookup yields CDR1 GTSNPN and CDR2 SVGIG (reference sequence). The CDR3 is 13 residues long.